The clone carrying this T cell receptor beta chain has at least ten counts. The antigen remains unidentified. The sample belongs to a study of neurological immune-mediated disorders. Study summary: The disease course was relapsing-remitting in roughly 31 and secondary progressive in about 9% of the roughly 34 multiple sclerosis patients. Study-level points and caveats: One related-CDR3 cluster, which may be a signature, held the repertoires of 18 of 34 multiple sclerosis patients after phylogenetic grouping.

Germline CDR1 is ENHRY and CDR2 is SYGVKD. The CDR3 runs 13 residues. The V end was cut by 5 bases, the J end by 2 bases, with 9 bases between. TCRdb independently ran MiXCR on the 5' RACE reads; one entry per CDR3 protein. Among fewer than 75,000 distinct CDR3 sequences listed, 4.5% were seen once. The TCR comes from a man aged 25 to 45 with multiple sclerosis. The chain uses TRBV10-3 and TRBJ1-2, with a weak D call TRBD1 (5 bases). Sequenced sample: PBMCs. The CDR3 region is CAISSGGNYGYTF. As DNA, the CDR3 is TGTGCCATCAGTTCGGGGGGAAACTATGGCTACACCTTC.